This T cell receptor (beta chain) was found in a study of T cell responses to AZD1222 COVID-19 vaccine. Study-wide findings and caveats: At baseline, just a handful of AZD1222 recipients tested seropositive. There were vaccine-associated CD4 TCRs across spike, dominant at 160-218 and 743-854.

TCRdb's copy holds only in-frame clones and misses some; the assay was immunoSEQ multiplex PCR. In the table there are more than 95,000 clones, approximately 93% of which are singletons. V trimming: 0 bases; J trimming: 0 bases; junction bases outside the gene matches: 10. This CDR3 is 18 amino acids long. The germline CDR1 and CDR2 sequences are SGDLS and YYNGEE. Regarding this clone: Antigen unknown.

The sequence came from an adult in good health. The sequences come from peripheral blood, collected on day 0 of AZD1222 vaccination. The V gene is TRBV9, the J gene TRBJ2-3, with 7 bases aligning to TRBD2. The CDR3 protein is CASSVATRQGGSTDTQYF. In DNA form, the CDR3 reads TGTGCCAGCAGCGTAGCTACGAGGCAGGGAGGGAGCACAGATACGCAGTATTTT.